Sequencing of this TCR beta chain was carried out in a study of cytomegalovirus exposure and HLA in healthy donors. Primers included in the PCR were 60 Vbeta and 13 Jbeta primers. Clones were sequenced by immunoSEQ multiplex PCR, and TCRdb holds only the in-frame ones, with some missing. The record lists about 75,000 clones, of which the ten most abundant hold more than 2.5%. The CDR3 is made up of 12 amino acids. The ends were cut back, 5 bases at V and 8 bases at J, with 13 bases in the middle. Germline V gene lookup returns CDR1 GTSNPN and CDR2 SVGIG (reference sequence). General study points: Being productive about 87% or about 30% of the time was typical of most TCR beta V segments in an earlier analysis. After further analysis at a later stage, 16,951 TCR beta sequences were associated with HLA alleles at 0.05 false discovery rate. 164 TCR beta chains were listed as cytomegalovirus-associated. In a later analysis, parvovirus B19, influenza, CMV and Epstein-Barr virus appeared linked to several top co-occurrence clusters.

A word on this clone: The antigen remains undetermined.

The TCR sequence derives from a man between 35 and 55 years old in good health and CMV-seronegative. The chain uses TRBV30 and TRBJ1-3; TRBD1 is a possible D gene (6 bases). The sequenced material came from PBMCs. In DNA form, the CDR3 reads TGTGCCTGGCAACAGGGCTGGTACACCATATATTTT. This translates into CAWQQGWYTIYF.